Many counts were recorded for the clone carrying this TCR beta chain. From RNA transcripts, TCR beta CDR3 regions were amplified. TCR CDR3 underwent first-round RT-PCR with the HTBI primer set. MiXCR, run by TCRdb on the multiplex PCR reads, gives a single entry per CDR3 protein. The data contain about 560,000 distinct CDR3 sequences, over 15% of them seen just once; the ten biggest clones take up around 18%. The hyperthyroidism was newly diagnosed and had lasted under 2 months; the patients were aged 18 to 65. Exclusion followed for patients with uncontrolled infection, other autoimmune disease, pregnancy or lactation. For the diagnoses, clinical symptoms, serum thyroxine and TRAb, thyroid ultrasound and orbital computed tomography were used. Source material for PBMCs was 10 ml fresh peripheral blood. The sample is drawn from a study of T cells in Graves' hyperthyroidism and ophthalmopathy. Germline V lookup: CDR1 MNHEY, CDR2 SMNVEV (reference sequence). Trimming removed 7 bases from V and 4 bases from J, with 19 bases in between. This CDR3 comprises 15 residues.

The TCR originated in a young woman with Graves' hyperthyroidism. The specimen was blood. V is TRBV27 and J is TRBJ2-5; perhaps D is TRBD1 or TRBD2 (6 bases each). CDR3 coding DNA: TGTGCCAGCACCCTCCGCTGGCCGGGGGCAGAGACCCAGTACTTC. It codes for CASTLRWPGAETQYF.